Sequencing of this T cell receptor (beta chain) was carried out in a study of OX40 agonist ivuxolimab in advanced cancers. The CDR3 is 20 residues long. Germline assignment: CDR1 LGHNA and CDR2 YSLEER. V was cut by 0 bases and J by 3 bases, with 23 bases left in between. Data came from immunoSEQ multiplex PCR; TCRdb stores just in-frame clones and leaves some out. The sample shows roughly 48,000 clones, 80% to 90% of them seen only once. The chain recombines TRBV4-3 with TRBJ2-2; TRBD2 is a possible D gene (6 bases). The specimen comprised CD4+ or CD8+ T cells sorted from blood, sampled in a trial of the OX40 agonist ivuxolimab. This receptor was identified in an adult with an advanced solid tumor such as melanoma, head and neck, liver or kidney cancer. CDR3 sequence (DNA): TGCGCCAGCAGCCAAGATCCCGCGCCGACTAGTAGCCTCGACACCGGGGAGCTGTTTTTT. Translated, it gives CASSQDPAPTSSLDTGELFF.